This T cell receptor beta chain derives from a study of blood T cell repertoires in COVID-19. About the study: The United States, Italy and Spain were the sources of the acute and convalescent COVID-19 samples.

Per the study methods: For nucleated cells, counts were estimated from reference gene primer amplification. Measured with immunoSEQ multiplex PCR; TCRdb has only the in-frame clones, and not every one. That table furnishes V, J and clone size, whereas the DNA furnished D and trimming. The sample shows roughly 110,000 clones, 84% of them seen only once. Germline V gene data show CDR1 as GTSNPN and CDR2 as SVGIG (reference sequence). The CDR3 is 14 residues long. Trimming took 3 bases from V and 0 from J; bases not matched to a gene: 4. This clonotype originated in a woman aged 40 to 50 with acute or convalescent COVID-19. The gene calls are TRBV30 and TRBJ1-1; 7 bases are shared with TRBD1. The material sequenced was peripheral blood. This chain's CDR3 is CAWRRGQLNTEAFF. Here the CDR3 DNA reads TGTGCCTGGAGGAGGGGACAGTTGAACACTGAAGCTTTCTTT.